The clone carrying this T cell receptor beta chain is medium-sized. This sample was taken from a study of glioma-infiltrating T cells. Using RNA template, CDR3s of TCR alpha and beta were amplified with iRepertoire arm-PCR. TCRdb independently ran MiXCR on the multiplex PCR reads; one entry per CDR3 protein. The sample lists about 180,000 distinct CDR3 sequences; around 40% were seen once. V was clipped by 8 bases and J by 0 bases, with 14 bases between them. The length of the CDR3 is 14 residues. Germline CDR1 and CDR2: MDHEN and SYDVKM. Sample: glioma tissue, nonneoplastic brain tissue, or PBMCs (not recorded which). The rearrangement uses TRBV28 and TRBJ2-7, with D maybe TRBD2 (5 bases). The sequence was obtained from a human donor with low-grade glioma or glioblastoma, undergoing nonglioma brain surgery, or in good health (not recorded which). The CDR3 region is CASRLGLDSYEQYF. In DNA form, the CDR3 reads TGTGCCAGCCGATTAGGACTGGACTCCTACGAGCAGTACTTC.